The rows below give T cell receptor beta chains drawn from one sample of a study of blood T cell repertoires in COVID-19. Produced via immunoSEQ multiplex PCR; TCRdb's table is partial and in-frame only. This repertoire shows some 14,000 clones, 84% found once; its top ten account for approximately 28%. Source material: peripheral blood. Receptor source: a woman aged 45-59 years with active or convalescent COVID-19. CDR3s include the opening cysteine and the closing phenylalanine or tryptophan. The D gene is left open where the match is weak. For some rows the clone size is stated as once, few or many, or as a class when expanded; others skip it.

>.|TRBJ2-2|TRBV29-1|few
CSVQGNTGELFF
TGCAGCGTTCAGGGAAACACCGGGGAGCTGTTTTTT
>TRBD2|TRBJ2-1|TRBV12-5|.
CASGLVLLGLAGGPFKNEQFF
TGTGCTAGTGGTTTGGTACTTTTGGGGCTAGCGGGGGGGCCGTTTAAGAATGAGCAGTTCTTC
>.|TRBJ1-2|TRBV29-1|.
CSVEVGDGRYGYTF
TGCAGCGTTGAAGTGGGAGATGGCCGCTATGGCTACACCTTC
>.|TRBJ1-5|TRBV28|.
CASSLTSFSQPQHF
TGTGCCAGCAGTCTGACAAGCTTCAGTCAGCCCCAGCATTTT
>.|TRBJ2-7|TRBV28|.
CASSQGTYEQYF
TGTGCCAGCAGTCAGGGGACCTACGAGCAGTACTTC
>.|TRBJ1-2|TRBV4-1|.
CASSLLAAPTNYGYTF
TGCGCCAGCAGCCTCTTAGCGGCACCAACTAACTATGGCTACACCTTC
>TRBD1|TRBJ1-1|TRBV7-6|.
CASSLTLDRAVGDTEAFF
TGTGCCAGCAGCTTAACCCTCGACAGGGCCGTTGGGGACACTGAAGCTTTCTTT
>TRBD1|TRBJ2-5|TRBV5-6|.
CASSPIVGTGPQETQYF
TGTGCCAGCAGCCCGATCGTAGGGACAGGGCCCCAAGAGACCCAGTACTTC
>TRBD1|TRBJ2-7|TRBV10-3|.
CAISRDRDSYEQYF
TGTGCCATCAGTCGGGACAGGGATTCCTACGAGCAGTACTTC
>.|TRBJ2-3|TRBV6-5|.
CASSRQDGADTQYF
TGTGCCAGCAGTCGGCAGGACGGGGCAGATACGCAGTATTTT
>TRBD1|TRBJ1-5|TRBV3-1/TRBV3-2|.
CASSGQGDQPQHF
TGTGCCAGCAGCGGGCAGGGGGATCAGCCCCAGCATTTT
>.|TRBJ2-7|TRBV24-1|.
CATSDGLGQYF
TGTGCCACCAGTGACGGGTTGGGGCAGTACTTC
>.|TRBJ1-4|TRBV6-1|.
CASSETSGHSNEKLFF
TGTGCCAGCAGTGAGACCTCGGGACACAGCAATGAAAAACTGTTTTTT
>.|TRBJ2-7|TRBV2|.
CASSEQLGHQNYEQYF
TGTGCCAGCAGTGAACAGTTGGGACACCAAAACTACGAGCAGTACTTC
>.|TRBJ2-2|TRBV29-1|.
CSARTAMNTGELFF
TGCAGCGCCCGGACAGCCATGAACACCGGGGAGCTGTTTTTT
>.|TRBJ1-2|TRBV5-6|.
CASSLRQANYGYTF
TGTGCCAGCAGCTTGCGGCAGGCGAACTATGGCTACACCTTC
>TRBD1|TRBJ1-6|TRBV7-9|.
CASSYTGEYNSPLHF
TGTGCCAGCAGCTATACAGGGGAATACAATTCACCCCTCCACTTT
>.|TRBJ2-7|TRBV7-9|.
CASSPIELPYEQYF
TGTGCCAGCAGCCCCATTGAGTTACCCTACGAGCAGTACTTC
>.|TRBJ1-2|TRBV28|.
CASSPLGTTYGYTF
TGTGCCAGCAGTCCCTTAGGGACTACCTATGGCTACACCTTC
>TRBD2|TRBJ2-7|TRBV10-3|.
CAISGTSGGYEQYF
TGTGCCATCAGTGGGACTAGCGGGGGCTACGAGCAGTACTTC
>.|TRBJ1-6|TRBV27|.
CASSLYGMGSSYNSPLHF
TGTGCCAGCAGTTTATATGGTATGGGGAGTTCCTATAATTCACCCCTCCACTTT
>TRBD2|TRBJ2-7|TRBV6-2/TRBV6-3|.
CASSYREAWGEQYF
TGTGCCAGCAGTTACCGGGAGGCATGGGGCGAGCAGTACTTC
>.|TRBJ2-1|TRBV5-1|.
CASRSDGSSYNEQFF
TGCGCCAGCAGGTCGGACGGGAGCTCCTACAATGAGCAGTTCTTC